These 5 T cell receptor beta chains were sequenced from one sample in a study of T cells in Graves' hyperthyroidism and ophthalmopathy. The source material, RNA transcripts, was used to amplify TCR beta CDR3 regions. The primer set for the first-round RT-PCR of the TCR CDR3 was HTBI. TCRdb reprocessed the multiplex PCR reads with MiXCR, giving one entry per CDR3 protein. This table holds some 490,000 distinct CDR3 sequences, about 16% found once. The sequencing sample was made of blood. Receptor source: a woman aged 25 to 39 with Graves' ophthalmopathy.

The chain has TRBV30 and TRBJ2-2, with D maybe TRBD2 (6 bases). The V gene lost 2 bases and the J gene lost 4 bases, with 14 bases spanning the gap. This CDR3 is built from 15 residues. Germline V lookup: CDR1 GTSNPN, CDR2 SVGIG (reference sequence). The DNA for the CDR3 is TGTGCCTGGAGTTCGGAGGGGAGTCCCACCGGGGAGCTGTTTTTT. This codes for CAWSSEGSPTGELFF.

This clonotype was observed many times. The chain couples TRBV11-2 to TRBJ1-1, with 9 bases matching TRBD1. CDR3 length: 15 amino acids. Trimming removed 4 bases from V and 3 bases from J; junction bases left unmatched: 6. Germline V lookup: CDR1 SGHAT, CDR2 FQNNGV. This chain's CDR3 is CASSSNRGRYTEAFF. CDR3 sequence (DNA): TGTGCCAGCAGCTCAAACAGGGGGCGGTACACTGAAGCTTTCTTT.

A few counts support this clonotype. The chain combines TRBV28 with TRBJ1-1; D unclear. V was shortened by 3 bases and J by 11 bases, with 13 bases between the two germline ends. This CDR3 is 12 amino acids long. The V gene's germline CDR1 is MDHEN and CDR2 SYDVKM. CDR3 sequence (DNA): TGTGCCAGCAGTTTTGGGAGCCTGGGGGCTTTCTTT. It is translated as CASSFGSLGAFF.

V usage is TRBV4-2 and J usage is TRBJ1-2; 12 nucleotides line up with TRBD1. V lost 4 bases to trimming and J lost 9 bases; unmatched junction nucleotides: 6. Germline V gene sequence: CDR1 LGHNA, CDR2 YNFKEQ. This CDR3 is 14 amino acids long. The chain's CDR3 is CASSPGTGGLSYTF. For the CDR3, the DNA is TGTGCCAGCAGCCCGGGGACAGGGGGCCTCAGCTACACCTTC.

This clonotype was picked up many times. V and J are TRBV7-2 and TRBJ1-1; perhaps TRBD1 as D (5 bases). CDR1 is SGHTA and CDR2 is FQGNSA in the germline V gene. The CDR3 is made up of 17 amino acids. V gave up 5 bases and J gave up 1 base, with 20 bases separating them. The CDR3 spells CASSETLRAGGNTEAFF. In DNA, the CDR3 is TGTGCCAGCAGCGAAACCCTCAGGGCTGGGGGGAACACTGAAGCTTTCTTT.